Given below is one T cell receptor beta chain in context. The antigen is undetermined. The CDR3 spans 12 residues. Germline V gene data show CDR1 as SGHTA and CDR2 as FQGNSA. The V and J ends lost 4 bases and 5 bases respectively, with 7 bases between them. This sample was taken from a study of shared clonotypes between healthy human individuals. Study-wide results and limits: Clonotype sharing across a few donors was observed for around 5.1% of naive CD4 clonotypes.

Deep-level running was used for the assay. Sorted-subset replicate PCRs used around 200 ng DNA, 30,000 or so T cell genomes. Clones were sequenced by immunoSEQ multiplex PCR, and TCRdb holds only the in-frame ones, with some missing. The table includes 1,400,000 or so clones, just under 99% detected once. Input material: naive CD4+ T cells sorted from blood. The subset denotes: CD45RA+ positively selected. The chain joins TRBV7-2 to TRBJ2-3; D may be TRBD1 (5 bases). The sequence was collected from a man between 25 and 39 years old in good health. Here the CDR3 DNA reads TGTGCCAGCAGCTCAGGGCGAGATACGCAGTATTTT. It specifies CASSSGRDTQYF.